This passage covers 18 T cell receptor beta chains from one sample sequenced in a study of T cell clones after liver transplantation. The data were produced by immunoSEQ multiplex PCR, yet TCRdb's version contains in-frame clones alone and is incomplete. This table holds roughly 100,000 clones, around four fifths found once. Source: CD4+ T cells from blood, taken approximately 43 months after liver transplant. Source of these receptors: a human patient who received a liver transplant. Part of the T cells may come from the graft donor.

The chain couples TRBV30 to TRBJ2-3; no clear D. The V end was cut by 4 bases, the J end by 2 bases, with 7 bases between. Germline CDR1 reads GTSNPN; CDR2 reads SVGIG (reference sequence). This CDR3 has 12 residues. The DNA for the CDR3 is TGTGCCTGGACCCCGTCCACAGATACGCAGTATTTT. Translation gives CAWTPSTDTQYF.

The rearrangement uses TRBV4-3 and TRBJ1-1; no firm D call. V gave up 4 bases and J gave up 5 bases, with 17 bases separating them. This CDR3 has 15 residues. Per the germline V gene, CDR1 is LGHNA and CDR2 is YSLEER. CDR3 amino acids: CASSPGEDANTEAFF. CDR3 bases: TGCGCCAGCAGCCCCGGAGAGGACGCTAATACTGAAGCTTTCTTT.

The chain employs TRBV18 and TRBJ2-7; D might be TRBD1 or TRBD2, each matching 6 bases. Germline V gene sequence: CDR1 KGHSH, CDR2 LQKENI. Trimming removed 8 bases at V and 4 bases at J, with 12 bases between. This CDR3 is built from 12 residues. The CDR3 sequence is CASHGGGYEQYF. Written as DNA, the CDR3 is TGTGCCAGCCATGGAGGGGGATACGAGCAGTACTTC.

The chain has TRBV9 and TRBJ2-1, with TRBD2 as a possible D gene (6 bases). The germline V and J ends were trimmed by 0 bases and 8 bases, with 18 bases remaining between them. The CDR3 totals 16 residues. Germline V gene data show CDR1 as SGDLS and CDR2 as YYNGEE. The CDR3 region has the DNA TGTGCCAGCAGCGTAGACTCGGGGGTATCTAGAGATGAGCAGTTCTTC. The encoded protein is CASSVDSGVSRDEQFF.

The chain links TRBV5-1 to TRBJ2-3; possibly TRBD1 for D (5 bases). The CDR3 runs to 15 residues. V was shortened by 0 bases and J by 2 bases, with 10 bases between the two germline ends. Germline V gives CDR1 SGHRS, CDR2 YFSETQ. In nucleotides, the CDR3 is TGCGCCAGCAGCTTGGAGGGGTCCCCCACAGATACGCAGTATTTT. It translates to CASSLEGSPTDTQYF. Variable domain in full (rest from reference TRBV5-1 and TRBJ2-3): KAGVTQTPRYLIKTRGQQVTLSCSPISGHRSVSWYQQTPGQGLQFLFEYFSETQRNKGNFPGRFSGRQFSNSRSEMNVSTLELGDSALYLCASSLEGSPTDTQYFGPGTRLTVL.

The rearrangement uses TRBV7-3 and TRBJ1-6; perhaps TRBD1 as D (5 bases). V lost 2 bases and J 11 bases, leaving 16 bases between the germline ends. There are 15 residues in the CDR3. Looked up from germline, CDR1 is SGHTA and CDR2 is FQGTGA. The CDR3 sequence is CASSLVGAGKAPLHF. Here the CDR3 DNA reads TGTGCCAGCAGCTTAGTAGGGGCGGGAAAGGCACCCCTCCACTTT.

The chain joins TRBV10-2 to TRBJ1-2; D remains unclear. V was clipped by 0 bases and J by 6 bases, with 11 bases between them. From germline, CDR1 is WSHSY and CDR2 SAAADI. The CDR3 is 14 amino acids. As DNA, the CDR3 is TGCGCCAGCAGTGAGTCCGGGTCGTTGAATGGCTACACCTTC. Its translation is CASSESGSLNGYTF.

The chain uses TRBV6-1 and TRBJ1-2; D gene ambiguous. The germline gives CDR1 MNHNS, CDR2 SASEGT. The CDR3 is 13 residues long. The V and J ends lost 0 bases and 4 bases respectively, with 6 bases between them. In DNA, the CDR3 is TGTGCCAGCAGTGAAGCGGGCAGCTATGGCTACACCTTC. It specifies CASSEAGSYGYTF.

The V call is TRBV9, the J call TRBJ1-4, with D possibly matching TRBD1 (5 bases). V was cut by 4 bases and J by 5 bases, with 9 bases left in between. Germline CDR1 reads SGDLS; CDR2 reads YYNGEE. The CDR3 covers 13 residues. CDR3 sequence (DNA): TGTGCCAGCAGCCCCCAGGGCAATGAAAAACTGTTTTTT. Protein: CASSPQGNEKLFF. The full variable domain, its missing parts supplied by reference TRBV9 and TRBJ1-4, is DSGVTQTPKHLITATGQRVTLRCSPRSGDLSVYWYQQSLDQGLQFLIQYYNGEERAKGNILERFSAQQFPDLHSELNLSSLELGDSALYFCASSPQGNEKLFFGSGTQLSVL.

The chain has TRBV5-4 and TRBJ2-2, with D perhaps assigned TRBD1 or TRBD2 (5 bases each). Trimming left V 0 bases short and J 5 bases short, with 8 bases between. The CDR3 loop spans 14 amino acids. CDR1 and CDR2 from the germline V gene are SGHNT and YYREEE (reference sequence). The DNA for the CDR3 is TGTGCCAGCAGCTTGGTCGGGACGACCGGGGAGCTGTTTTTT. It encodes CASSLVGTTGELFF. Full variable domain (outside the CDR3, taken from reference TRBV5-4 and TRBJ2-2): ETGVTQSPTHLIKTRGQQVTLRCSSQSGHNTVSWYQQALGQGPQFIFQYYREEENGRGNFPPRFSGLQFPNYSSELNVNALELDDSALYLCASSLVGTTGELFFGEGSRLTVL.

The chain couples TRBV30 to TRBJ1-6; D call uncertain. The CDR3 has 13 amino acids. Germline CDR1 reads GTSNPN; CDR2 reads SVGIG (reference sequence). V was trimmed by 8 bases and J by 10 bases, leaving 18 bases between them. CDR3 sequence reads: CAGGYEGNSPLHF. The CDR3 nucleotides read TGTGCCGGAGGATATGAAGGAAACTCACCCCTCCACTTT.

The sample holds one count of this clone. This chain links TRBV28 with TRBJ2-1, with D possibly matching TRBD2 (6 bases). The length of the CDR3 is 15 residues. The germline CDR1 and CDR2 sequences are MDHEN and SYDVKM. V was cut by 2 bases and J by 8 bases, with 16 bases left in between. CDR3 bases: TGTGCCAGCAGTTTACTCCCTACGCGGGATCATGAGCAGTTCTTC. Amino acid sequence: CASSLLPTRDHEQFF.

This chain uses TRBV7-8 with TRBJ1-1, with 7 bases matching TRBD1. CDR1 is SGHVS, CDR2 FQNEAQ, per germline. This CDR3 has 16 amino acids. J was trimmed by 10 bases and V by 1 base; bases with no gene match: 15. CDR3 in DNA: TGTGCCAGCAGCTTAGGGGCAAAGGGGGCCTTTCACTCAGCTTTCTTT. Translation: CASSLGAKGAFHSAFF.

This sequence joins TRBV7-3 and TRBJ2-3; D ambiguous. The ends were cut back, 1 base at V and 6 bases at J, with 11 bases in the middle. The V gene's germline CDR1 is SGHTA and CDR2 FQGTGA. This CDR3 spans 14 amino acids. The DNA of the CDR3 is TGTGCCAGCAGCTTAAACTCCTATTCGGATACGCAGTATTTT. Translated, it gives CASSLNSYSDTQYF.

The rearrangement links TRBV11-1 to TRBJ2-4; tentative D call: TRBD2 (6 bases). This CDR3 region has 16 residues. Germline assignment: CDR1 SGHAT and CDR2 FQDESV (reference sequence). Trimming stripped 0 bases from V and 1 base from J, with 10 bases between. The CDR3 loop is CASSLAYREAKNIQYF. CDR3 DNA: TGTGCCAGCAGCTTAGCTTATCGGGAGGCCAAAAACATTCAGTACTTC.

J is TRBJ2-7 and V is TRBV5-1; TRBD2 aligns across 8 bases. In germline, CDR1 is SGHRS, CDR2 YFSETQ. CDR3 length: 15 amino acids. V shed 4 bases and J 1 base; nucleotides not matched to a gene: 7. CDR3 protein: CASSHSGAGSYEQYF. In DNA, the CDR3 is TGCGCCAGCAGCCATAGCGGGGCTGGATCCTACGAGCAGTACTTC. Filled out from reference TRBV5-1 and TRBJ2-7, the complete variable domain reads KAGVTQTPRYLIKTRGQQVTLSCSPISGHRSVSWYQQTPGQGLQFLFEYFSETQRNKGNFPGRFSGRQFSNSRSEMNVSTLELGDSALYLCASSHSGAGSYEQYFGPGTRLTVT.

This clone was detected only once. The chain is built from TRBV13 and TRBJ2-3; TRBD2 matches 12 bases. The CDR3 has 15 amino acids. V shed 3 bases and J 4 bases; nucleotides not matched to a gene: 2. Germline V gives CDR1 PRHDT, CDR2 FYEKMQ (reference sequence). Here the CDR3 DNA reads TGTGCCAGCAGCTTGGGACTAGCGGGTTCAGATACGCAGTATTTT. Residues: CASSLGLAGSDTQYF.

The chain employs TRBV27 and TRBJ2-5, with a tentative D call TRBD1 (6 bases). Germline CDR1 reads MNHEY; CDR2 reads SMNVEV (reference sequence). The V end lost 3 bases, the J end lost 7 bases, and 18 bases lay between the germline ends. CDR3 length: 15 residues. In DNA form, the CDR3 reads TGTGCCAGCAGTTTGGAAGGACTCCGAGGGGGGACCCAGTACTTC. Protein: CASSLEGLRGGTQYF.